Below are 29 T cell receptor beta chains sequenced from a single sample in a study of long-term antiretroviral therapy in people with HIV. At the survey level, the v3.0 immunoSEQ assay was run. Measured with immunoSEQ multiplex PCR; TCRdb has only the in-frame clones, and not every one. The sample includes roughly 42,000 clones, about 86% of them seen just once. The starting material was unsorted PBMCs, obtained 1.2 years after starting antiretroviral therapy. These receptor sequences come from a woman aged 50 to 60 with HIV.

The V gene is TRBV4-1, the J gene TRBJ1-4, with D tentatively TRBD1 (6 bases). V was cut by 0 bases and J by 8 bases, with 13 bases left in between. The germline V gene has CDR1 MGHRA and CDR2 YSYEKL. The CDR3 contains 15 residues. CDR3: CASSQDRGLGEKLFF. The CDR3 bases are TGCGCCAGCAGCCAAGATCGGGGGCTTGGGGAAAAACTGTTTTTT.

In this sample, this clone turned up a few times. The CDR3 reads CASSTRQGAWTEAFF. CDR3 sequence (DNA): TGTGCCAGCAGCACCCGACAGGGAGCATGGACTGAAGCTTTCTTT. The chain has TRBV5-5 and TRBJ1-1, with 7 bases identical to TRBD1. V was clipped by 4 bases and J by 5 bases; unmatched bases: 11. This CDR3 has 15 residues. Per germline, CDR1 SGHKS and CDR2 YYEKEE (reference sequence).

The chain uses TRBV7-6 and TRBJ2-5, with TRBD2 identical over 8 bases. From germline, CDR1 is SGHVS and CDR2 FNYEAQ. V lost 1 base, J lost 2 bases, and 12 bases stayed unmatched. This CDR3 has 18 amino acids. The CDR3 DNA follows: TGTGCCAGCAGCTTAGGCGGGGGGCCGGCCAGTTTTCAAGAGACCCAGTACTTC. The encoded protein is CASSLGGGPASFQETQYF.

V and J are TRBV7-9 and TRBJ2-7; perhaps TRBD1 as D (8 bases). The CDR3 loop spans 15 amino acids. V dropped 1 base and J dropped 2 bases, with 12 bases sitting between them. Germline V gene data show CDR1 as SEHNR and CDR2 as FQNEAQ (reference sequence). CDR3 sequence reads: CASSLVQGGTYEQYF. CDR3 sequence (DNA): TGTGCCAGCAGCTTAGTACAGGGGGGGACCTACGAGCAGTACTTC.

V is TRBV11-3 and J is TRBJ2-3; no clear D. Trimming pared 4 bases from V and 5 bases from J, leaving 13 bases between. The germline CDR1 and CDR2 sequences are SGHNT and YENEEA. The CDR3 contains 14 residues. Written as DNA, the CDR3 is TGTGCCAGCAGCTCGGACCGCGGCTTAGATACGCAGTATTTT. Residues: CASSSDRGLDTQYF.

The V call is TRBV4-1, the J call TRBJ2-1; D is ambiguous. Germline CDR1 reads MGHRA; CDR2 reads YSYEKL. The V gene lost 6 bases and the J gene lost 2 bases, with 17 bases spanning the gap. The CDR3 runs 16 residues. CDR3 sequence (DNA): TGCGCCAGCAGTCCTTATCCAGAACAAACCTACAATGAGCAGTTCTTC. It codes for CASSPYPEQTYNEQFF.

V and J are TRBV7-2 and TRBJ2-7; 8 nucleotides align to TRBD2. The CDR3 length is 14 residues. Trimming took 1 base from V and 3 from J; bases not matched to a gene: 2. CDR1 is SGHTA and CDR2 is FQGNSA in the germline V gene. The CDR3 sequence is CASSLGLANYEQYF. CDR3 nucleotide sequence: TGTGCCAGCAGCTTAGGACTAGCGAACTACGAGCAGTACTTC.

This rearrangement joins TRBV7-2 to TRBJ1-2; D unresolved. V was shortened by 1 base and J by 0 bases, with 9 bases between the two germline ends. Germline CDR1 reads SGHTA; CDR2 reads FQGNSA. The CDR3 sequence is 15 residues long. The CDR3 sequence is CASSLVYGPNYGYTF. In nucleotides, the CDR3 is TGTGCCAGCAGCTTAGTTTACGGACCTAACTATGGCTACACCTTC.

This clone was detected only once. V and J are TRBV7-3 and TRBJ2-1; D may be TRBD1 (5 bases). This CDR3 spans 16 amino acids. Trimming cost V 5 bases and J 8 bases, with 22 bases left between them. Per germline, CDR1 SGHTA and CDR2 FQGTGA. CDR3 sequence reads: CASSLHPPGSGDEQFF. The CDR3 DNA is TGTGCCAGCAGCCTCCACCCCCCAGGGTCGGGCGATGAGCAGTTCTTC.

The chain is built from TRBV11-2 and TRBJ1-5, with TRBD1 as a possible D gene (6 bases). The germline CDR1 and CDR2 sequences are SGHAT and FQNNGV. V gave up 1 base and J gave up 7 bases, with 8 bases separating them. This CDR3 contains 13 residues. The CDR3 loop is CASSLGGGQPQHF. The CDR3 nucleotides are TGTGCCAGCAGCTTAGGAGGGGGACAGCCCCAGCATTTT.

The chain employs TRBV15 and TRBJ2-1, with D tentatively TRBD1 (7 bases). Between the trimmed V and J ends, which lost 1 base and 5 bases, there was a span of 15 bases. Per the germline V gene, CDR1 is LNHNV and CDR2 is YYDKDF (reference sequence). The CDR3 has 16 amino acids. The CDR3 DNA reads TGTGCCACCAGCAGAGGGACTTCAGGGGGGCACAATGAGCAGTTCTTC. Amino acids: CATSRGTSGGHNEQFF.

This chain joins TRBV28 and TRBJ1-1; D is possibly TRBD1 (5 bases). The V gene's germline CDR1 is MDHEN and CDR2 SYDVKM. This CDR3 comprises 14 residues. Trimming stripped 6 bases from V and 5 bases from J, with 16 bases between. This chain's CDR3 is CASSRRAGRTEAFF. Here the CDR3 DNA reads TGTGCCAGCAGCCGAAGGGCAGGGCGGACTGAAGCTTTCTTT. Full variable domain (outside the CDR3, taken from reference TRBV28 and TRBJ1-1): DVKVTQSSRYLVKRTGEKVFLECVQDMDHENMFWYRQDPGLGLRLIYFSYDVKMKEKGDIPEGYSVSREKKERFSLILESASTNQTSMYLCASSRRAGRTEAFFGQGTRLTVV.

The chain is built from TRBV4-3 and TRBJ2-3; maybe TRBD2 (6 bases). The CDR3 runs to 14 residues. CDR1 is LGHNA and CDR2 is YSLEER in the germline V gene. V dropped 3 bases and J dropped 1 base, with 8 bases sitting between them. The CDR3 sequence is CASSQGEGTDTQYF. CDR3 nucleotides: TGCGCCAGCAGCCAGGGGGAGGGCACAGATACGCAGTATTTT.

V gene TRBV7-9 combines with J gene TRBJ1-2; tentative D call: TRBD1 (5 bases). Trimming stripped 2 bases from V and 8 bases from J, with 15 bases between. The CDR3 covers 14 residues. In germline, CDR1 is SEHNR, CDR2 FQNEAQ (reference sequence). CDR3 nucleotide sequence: TGTGCCAGCAGCTTAAGCAGGGTCCGGGTGGGCTACACCTTC. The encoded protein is CASSLSRVRVGYTF. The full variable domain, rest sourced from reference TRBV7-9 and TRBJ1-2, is DTGVSQNPRHKITKRGQNVTFRCDPISEHNRLYWYRQTLGQGPEFLTYFQNEAQLEKSRLLSDRFSAERPKGSFSTLEIQRTEQGDSAMYLCASSLSRVRVGYTFGSGTRLTVV.

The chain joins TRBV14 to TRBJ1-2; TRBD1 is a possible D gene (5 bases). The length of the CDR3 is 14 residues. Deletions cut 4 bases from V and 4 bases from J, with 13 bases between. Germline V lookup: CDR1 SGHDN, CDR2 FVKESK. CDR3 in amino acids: CASSPTGAVYGYTF. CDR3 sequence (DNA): TGTGCCAGCAGCCCTACCGGGGCAGTCTATGGCTACACCTTC.

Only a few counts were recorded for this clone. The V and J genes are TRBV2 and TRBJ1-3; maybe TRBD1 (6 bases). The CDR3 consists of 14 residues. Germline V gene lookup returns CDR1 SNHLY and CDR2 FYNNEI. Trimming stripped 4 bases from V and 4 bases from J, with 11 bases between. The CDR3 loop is CASSGNRAGNTIYF. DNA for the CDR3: TGTGCCAGCAGTGGGAACAGGGCCGGAAACACCATATATTTT.

The CDR3 bases are TGTGCCTGGAGTGTACTCGGGACAGGACAAGAGACCCAGTACTTC. Translation gives CAWSVLGTGQETQYF. The chain joins TRBV30 to TRBJ2-5; TRBD1 aligns across 8 bases. Germline V gives CDR1 GTSNPN, CDR2 SVGIG (reference sequence). This CDR3 spans 15 amino acids. Trimming took 0 bases from V and 2 from J; bases not matched to a gene: 5.

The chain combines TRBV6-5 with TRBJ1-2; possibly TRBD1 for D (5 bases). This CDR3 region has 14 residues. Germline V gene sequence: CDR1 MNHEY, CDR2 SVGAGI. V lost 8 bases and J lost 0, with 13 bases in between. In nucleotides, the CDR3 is TGTGCCAGCTCATGGGGCAGAACTAACTATGGCTACACCTTC. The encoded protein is CASSWGRTNYGYTF.

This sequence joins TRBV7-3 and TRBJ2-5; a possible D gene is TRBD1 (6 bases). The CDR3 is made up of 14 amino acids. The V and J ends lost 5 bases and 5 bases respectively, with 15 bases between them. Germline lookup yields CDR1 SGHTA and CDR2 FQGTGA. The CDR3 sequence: CASSRKTRGETQYF. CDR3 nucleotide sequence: TGTGCCAGCAGCCGTAAAACGAGGGGGGAGACCCAGTACTTC. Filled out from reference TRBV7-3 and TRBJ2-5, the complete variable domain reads GAGVSQTPSNKVTEKGKYVELRCDPISGHTALYWYRQSLGQGPEFLIYFQGTGAADDSGLPNDRFFAVRPEGSVSTLKIQRTERGDSAVYLCASSRKTRGETQYFGPGTRLLVL.

CDR3 sequence reads: CASSPETSGGAGTQYF. For the CDR3, the DNA is TGTGCCAGCAGTCCGGAGACTAGCGGGGGGGCTGGCACGCAGTATTTT. The chain joins TRBV7-9 to TRBJ2-3; 14 bases match TRBD2. The CDR3 extends over 16 amino acids. The germline V gene encodes CDR1 SEHNR and CDR2 FQNEAQ (reference sequence). The V segment lost 6 bases and the J segment 9 bases; nucleotides outside the gene matches: 11.

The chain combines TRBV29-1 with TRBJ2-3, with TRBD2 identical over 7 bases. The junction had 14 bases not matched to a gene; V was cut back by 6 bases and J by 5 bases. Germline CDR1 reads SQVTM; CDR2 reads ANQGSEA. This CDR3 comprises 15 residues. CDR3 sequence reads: CSVQPQGGAGDTQYF. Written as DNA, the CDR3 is TGCAGCGTACAACCCCAGGGAGGGGCGGGAGATACGCAGTATTTT.

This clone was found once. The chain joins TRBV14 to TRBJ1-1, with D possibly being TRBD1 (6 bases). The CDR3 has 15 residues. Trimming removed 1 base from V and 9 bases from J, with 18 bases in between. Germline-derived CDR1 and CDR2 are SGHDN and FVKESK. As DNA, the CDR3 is TGTGCCAGCAGCCAAGCGGCCGGGGGAAGGGGGAAAGCTTTCTTT. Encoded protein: CASSQAAGGRGKAFF. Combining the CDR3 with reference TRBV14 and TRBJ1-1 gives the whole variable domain EAGVTQFPSHSVIEKGQTVTLRCDPISGHDNLYWYRRVMGKEIKFLLHFVKESKQDESGMPNNRFLAERTGGTYSTLKVQPAELEDSGVYFCASSQAAGGRGKAFFGQGTRLTVV.

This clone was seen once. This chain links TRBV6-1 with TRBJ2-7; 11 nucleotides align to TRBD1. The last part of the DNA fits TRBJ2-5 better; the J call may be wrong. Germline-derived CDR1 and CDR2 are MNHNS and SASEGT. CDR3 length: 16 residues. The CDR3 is CASSEASGTGGETQYF. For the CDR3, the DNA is TGTGCCAGCAGTGAAGCTTCCGGGACAGGGGGAGAGACCCAGTACTTC.

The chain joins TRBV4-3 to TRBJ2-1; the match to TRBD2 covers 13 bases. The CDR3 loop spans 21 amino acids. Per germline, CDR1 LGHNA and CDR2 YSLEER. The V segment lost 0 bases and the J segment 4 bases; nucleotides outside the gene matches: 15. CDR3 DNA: TGCGCCAGCAGCCAAGAAGGGGTCGGGTTGGGACTAGCGGGGCTGTACAATGAGCAGTTCTTC. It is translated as CASSQEGVGLGLAGLYNEQFF.

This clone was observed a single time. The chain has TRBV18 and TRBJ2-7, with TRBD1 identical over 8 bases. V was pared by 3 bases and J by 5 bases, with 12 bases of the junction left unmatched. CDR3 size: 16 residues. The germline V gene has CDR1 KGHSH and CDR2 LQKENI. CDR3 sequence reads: CASSPLSGQGANEQYF. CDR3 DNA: TGTGCCAGCTCACCTCTTTCCGGACAGGGCGCTAACGAGCAGTACTTC.

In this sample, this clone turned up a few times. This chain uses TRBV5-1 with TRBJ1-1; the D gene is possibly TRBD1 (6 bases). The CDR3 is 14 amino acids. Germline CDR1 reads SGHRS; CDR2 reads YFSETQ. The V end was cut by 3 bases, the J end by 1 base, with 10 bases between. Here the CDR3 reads CASSSRTANTEAFF. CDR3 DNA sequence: TGCGCCAGCAGCTCCCGGACAGCGAACACTGAAGCTTTCTTT.

CDR3 in amino acids: CASSPWGADSNQPQHF. The CDR3 bases are TGTGCCAGCAGCCCGTGGGGGGCTGATAGCAATCAGCCCCAGCATTTT. J is TRBJ1-5 and V is TRBV21-1. TRBV21-1 corresponds to a pseudogene. The CDR3 has 16 amino acids.

The CDR3 DNA is TGTGCCAGCAGCCCCATCGGGGCCAAAAACATTCAGTACTTC. The encoded protein is CASSPIGAKNIQYF. The chain joins TRBV14 to TRBJ2-4, with D hard to call. V lost 4 bases, J lost 1 base, and 8 bases lay in between. From germline, CDR1 is SGHDN and CDR2 FVKESK. The CDR3 has 14 amino acids.

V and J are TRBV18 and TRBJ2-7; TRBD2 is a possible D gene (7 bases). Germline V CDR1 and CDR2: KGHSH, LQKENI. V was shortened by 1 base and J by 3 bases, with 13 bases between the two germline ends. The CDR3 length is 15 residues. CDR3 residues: CASSPQGGGSYEQYF. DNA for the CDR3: TGTGCCAGCTCACCACAGGGAGGGGGGAGCTACGAGCAGTACTTC.